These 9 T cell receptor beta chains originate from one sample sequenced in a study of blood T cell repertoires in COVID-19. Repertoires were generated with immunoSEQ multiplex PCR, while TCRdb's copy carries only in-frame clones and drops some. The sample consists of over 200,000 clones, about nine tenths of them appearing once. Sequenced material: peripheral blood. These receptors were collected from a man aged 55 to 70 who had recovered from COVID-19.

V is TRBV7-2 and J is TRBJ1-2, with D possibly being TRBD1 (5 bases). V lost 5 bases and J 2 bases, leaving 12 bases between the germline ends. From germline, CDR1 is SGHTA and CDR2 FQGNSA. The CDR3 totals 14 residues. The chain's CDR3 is CASSDGGANYGYTF. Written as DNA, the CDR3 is TGTGCCAGCAGCGACGGTGGGGCAAACTATGGCTACACCTTC.

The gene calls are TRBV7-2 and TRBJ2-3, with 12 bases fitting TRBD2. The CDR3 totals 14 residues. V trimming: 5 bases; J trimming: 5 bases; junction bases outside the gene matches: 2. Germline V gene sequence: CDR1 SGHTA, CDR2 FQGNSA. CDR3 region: CASSPGLAGDTQYF. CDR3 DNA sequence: TGTGCCAGCAGCCCGGGACTAGCGGGAGATACGCAGTATTTT.

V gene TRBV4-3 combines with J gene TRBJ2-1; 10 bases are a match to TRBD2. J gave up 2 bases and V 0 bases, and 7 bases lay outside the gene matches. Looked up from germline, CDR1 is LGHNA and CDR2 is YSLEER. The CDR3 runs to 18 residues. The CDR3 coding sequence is TGCGCCAGCAGCCAAGATCCAAGCGGGAGGGGCGCCTACAATGAGCAGTTCTTC. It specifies CASSQDPSGRGAYNEQFF.

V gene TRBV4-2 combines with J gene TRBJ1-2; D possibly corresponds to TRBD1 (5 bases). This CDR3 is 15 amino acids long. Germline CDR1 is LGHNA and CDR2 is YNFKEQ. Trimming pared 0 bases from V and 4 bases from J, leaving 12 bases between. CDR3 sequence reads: CASSQEGQGGYGYTF. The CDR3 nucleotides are TGTGCCAGCAGCCAAGAAGGGCAGGGAGGCTATGGCTACACCTTC.

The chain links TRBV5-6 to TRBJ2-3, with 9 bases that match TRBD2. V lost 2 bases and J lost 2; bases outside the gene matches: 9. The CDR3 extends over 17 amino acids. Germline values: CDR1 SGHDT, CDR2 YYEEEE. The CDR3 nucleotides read TGTGCCAGCAGCTTCCTAGGGTCTAGCGGGATCACAGATACGCAGTATTTT. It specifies CASSFLGSSGITDTQYF.

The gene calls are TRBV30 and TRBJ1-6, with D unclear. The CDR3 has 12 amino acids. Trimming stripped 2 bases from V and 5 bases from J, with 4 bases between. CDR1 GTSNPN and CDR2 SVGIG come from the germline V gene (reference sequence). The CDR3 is CAWSRDNSPLHF. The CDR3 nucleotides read TGTGCCTGGAGTAGAGATAATTCACCCCTCCACTTT.

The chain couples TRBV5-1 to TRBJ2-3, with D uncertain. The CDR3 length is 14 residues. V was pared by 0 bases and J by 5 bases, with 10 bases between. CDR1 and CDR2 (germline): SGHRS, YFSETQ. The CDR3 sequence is CASSLVGSGDTQYF. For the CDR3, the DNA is TGCGCCAGCAGCTTGGTGGGTTCGGGAGATACGCAGTATTTT.

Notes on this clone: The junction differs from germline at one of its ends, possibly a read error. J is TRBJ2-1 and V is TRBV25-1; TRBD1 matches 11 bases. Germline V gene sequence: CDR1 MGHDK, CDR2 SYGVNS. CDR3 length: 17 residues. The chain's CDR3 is CASCDRGGDRGVNEQFF. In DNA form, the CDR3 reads TGTGCCAGCTGTGATCGTGGAGGGGACAGGGGGGTAAATGAGCAGTTCTTC.

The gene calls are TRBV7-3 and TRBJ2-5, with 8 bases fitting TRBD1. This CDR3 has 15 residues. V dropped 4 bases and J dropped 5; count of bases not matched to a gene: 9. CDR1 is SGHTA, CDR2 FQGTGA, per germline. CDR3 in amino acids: CASSSQGQVGETQYF. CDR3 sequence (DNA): TGTGCCAGCAGCTCCCAGGGACAGGTTGGCGAGACCCAGTACTTC.